A single sample gave rise to the 14 T cell receptor beta chains below, sequenced in a study of T cells in Graves' hyperthyroidism and ophthalmopathy. What was amplified from RNA transcripts were TCR beta CDR3 regions. In the first-round RT-PCR of the TCR CDR3, the HTBI primer set was used. TCRdb fed the multiplex PCR reads into MiXCR, producing one record per CDR3 protein. The data contain 500,000 to 750,000 distinct CDR3 sequences, approximately 14% of them singletons. Specimen: blood. The receptors were gathered from a woman aged 25 to 39 with Graves' hyperthyroidism.

This clonotype occurred many times. DNA for the CDR3: TGTGCCAGCAGTCCGGCCCTCCGAGGAGCTAGCGGGCTCTCAGATACGCAGTATTTT. It codes for CASSPALRGASGLSDTQYF. This chain connects TRBV27 to TRBJ2-3, with TRBD2 identical over 8 bases. The CDR3 extends over 19 amino acids. The V segment lost 5 bases and the J segment 4 bases; nucleotides outside the gene matches: 20. Per the germline V gene, CDR1 is MNHEY and CDR2 is SMNVEV (reference sequence).

This clonotype occurred many times. V usage is TRBV20-1 and J usage is TRBJ2-1; D remains ambiguous. From germline, CDR1 is DFQATT and CDR2 SNEGSKA (reference sequence). The V end was cut by 5 bases, the J end by 0 bases, with 14 bases between. This CDR3 region has 15 residues. The DNA of the CDR3 is TGCAGTGCTGAACGCGCGGATCCCTCCTACAATGAGCAGTTCTTC. This sequence encodes CSAERADPSYNEQFF.

The chain recombines TRBV12-3 or TRBV12-4 with TRBJ2-2; possible D gene TRBD2, 6 bases. This CDR3 region has 14 residues. The V end lost 2 bases, the J end lost 7 bases, and 11 bases lay between the germline ends. The CDR3 DNA reads as TGTGCCAGCAGTTTATTCGGGAGTAACGGGGAGCTGTTTTTT. This codes for CASSLFGSNGELFF.

V is TRBV30 and J is TRBJ1-2; weak D call: TRBD1 (5 bases). V was cut by 0 bases and J by 2 bases, with 10 bases left in between. CDR3 length equals 14 residues. Germline V CDR1 and CDR2: GTSNPN, SVGIG (reference sequence). CDR3 in amino acids: CAWSVGGGNYGYTF. The CDR3 bases are TGTGCCTGGAGTGTTGGGGGGGGAAACTATGGCTACACCTTC. Filled out from reference TRBV30 and TRBJ1-2, the complete variable domain reads SQTIHQWPATLVQPVGSPLSLECTVEGTSNPNLYWYRQAAGRGLQLLFYSVGIGQISSEVPQNLSASRPQDRQFILSSKKLLLSDSGFYLCAWSVGGGNYGYTFGSGTRLTVV.

The rearrangement links TRBV20-1 to TRBJ2-7; 15 bases align to TRBD2. The trim removed 3 bases at V and 1 base at J, leaving 7 bases unmatched. The CDR3 spans 17 residues. In germline, CDR1 is DFQATT, CDR2 SNEGSKA (reference sequence). CDR3 bases: TGCAGTGCTAGGGATTCCGGGACTAGCGGGGGGTCCTACGAGCAGTACTTC. Translated: CSARDSGTSGGSYEQYF.

At least ten counts were recorded for this clonotype. This chain connects TRBV30 to TRBJ2-2; D is perhaps TRBD1 (6 bases). Germline V lookup: CDR1 GTSNPN, CDR2 SVGIG (reference sequence). Trimming took 1 base from V and 2 from J, leaving 8 bases between them. The CDR3 sequence is 14 residues long. The CDR3: CAWSEGENTGELFF. The CDR3 DNA reads as TGTGCCTGGAGTGAGGGGGAAAACACCGGGGAGCTGTTTTTT.

This clonotype was picked up many times. The genes are TRBV20-1 and TRBJ2-7; 9 nucleotides agree with TRBD2. There are 15 residues in the CDR3. Germline CDR1 DFQATT, CDR2 SNEGSKA (reference sequence). J was trimmed by 3 bases and V by 0 bases; bases with no gene match: 6. CDR3 DNA: TGCAGTGCTAGAGATCGGCGGGGGGGTCTCTACGAGCAGTACTTC. The encoded protein is CSARDRRGGLYEQYF.

This clonotype appeared many times. The chain is built from TRBV24-1 and TRBJ2-2; 8 nucleotides line up with TRBD1. The trim removed 2 bases at V and 3 bases at J, leaving 28 bases unmatched. CDR1 is KGHDR and CDR2 is SFDVKD in the germline V gene. The CDR3 sequence is 24 residues long. The CDR3 DNA is TGTGCCACCAGTGATTGGGCATGGGGGACAACGGGACAGGATCTATTCACGGACACCGGGGAGCTGTTTTTT. Residues: CATSDWAWGTTGQDLFTDTGELFF.

The chain combines TRBV7-9 with TRBJ1-4; TRBD1 matches 8 bases. The CDR3 loop spans 15 amino acids. Trimming removed 11 bases from V and 8 bases from J; junction bases left unmatched: 16. Germline V gene sequence: CDR1 SEHNR, CDR2 FQNEAQ (reference sequence). DNA of the CDR3: TGTGCCGGCATCTCTCGAGGGACAGGAGACGAAAAACTGTTTTTT. Translation gives CAGISRGTGDEKLFF.

This clonotype was counted at least ten times. CDR3 in DNA: TGTGCCAGCAGTTTACCTAAAGCGGGAGGGCCTATAGCCTACAATGAGCAGTTCTTC. Translated, it gives CASSLPKAGGPIAYNEQFF. The chain recombines TRBV27 with TRBJ2-1; 10 positions agree with TRBD2. Germline V gene data show CDR1 as MNHEY and CDR2 as SMNVEV (reference sequence). V shed 2 bases, J shed 2 bases, and the junction held 12 bases outside the gene matches. This CDR3 contains 19 residues.

This clonotype was picked up many times. V is TRBV20-1 and J is TRBJ2-7; 7 bases map to TRBD2. Per germline, CDR1 DFQATT and CDR2 SNEGSKA (reference sequence). The CDR3 consists of 16 residues. V dropped 2 bases and J dropped 3; count of bases not matched to a gene: 13. CDR3 loop: CSARRSWAGDNYEQYF. The CDR3 coding sequence is TGCAGTGCTAGACGCTCGTGGGCGGGAGACAACTACGAGCAGTACTTC.

In this sample, this clonotype turned up many times. The chain joins TRBV6-1 to TRBJ2-1; D is possibly TRBD2 (5 bases). The V end lost 2 bases, the J end lost 4 bases, and 12 bases lay between the germline ends. Germline V gives CDR1 MNHNS, CDR2 SASEGT. There are 15 residues in the CDR3. CDR3 DNA sequence: TGTGCCAGCAGTGAACACGGGGAACCTTACAATGAGCAGTTCTTC. Amino acid sequence: CASSEHGEPYNEQFF.

About this clonotype: A much larger clone lies one base from this, so it may be a read error. The rearrangement joins TRBV3-1 to TRBJ2-3, with TRBD2 matching 8 bases. Germline V gene lookup returns CDR1 LGHDT and CDR2 YNNKEL (reference sequence). V shed 4 bases and J 14 bases; nucleotides not matched to a gene: 8. CDR3 length: 12 residues. The CDR3 protein is CASSPPGLVAYF. The CDR3 DNA follows: TGTGCCAGCAGCCCACCGGGACTAGTCGCGTATTTT.

This clonotype was picked up many times. The V call is TRBV7-2, the J call TRBJ2-1; TRBD2 matches at 9 bases. Trimming cost V 1 base and J 4 bases; bases outside gene matches: 8. From germline, CDR1 is SGHTA and CDR2 FQGNSA. The CDR3 length is 17 residues. CDR3 in amino acids: CASSLGWAGGKYNEQFF. The CDR3, as DNA: TGTGCCAGCAGCTTAGGATGGGCGGGAGGGAAGTACAATGAGCAGTTCTTC.